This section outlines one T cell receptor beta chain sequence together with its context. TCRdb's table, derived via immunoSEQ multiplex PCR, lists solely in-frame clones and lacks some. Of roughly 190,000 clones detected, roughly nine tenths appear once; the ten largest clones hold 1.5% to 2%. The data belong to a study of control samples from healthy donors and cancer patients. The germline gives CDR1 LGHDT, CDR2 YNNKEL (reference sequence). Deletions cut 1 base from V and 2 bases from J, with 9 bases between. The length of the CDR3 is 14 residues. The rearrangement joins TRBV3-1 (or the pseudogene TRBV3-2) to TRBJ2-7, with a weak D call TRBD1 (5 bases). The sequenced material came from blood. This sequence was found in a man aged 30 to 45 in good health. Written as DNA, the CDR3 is TGTGCCAGCAGCCAAGGGGGCTATACCTACGAGCAGTACTTC. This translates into CASSQGGYTYEQYF.